Shown below are 3 T cell receptor beta chains from a single sample sequenced in a study of shared clonotypes between healthy human individuals. Repertoires were generated with immunoSEQ multiplex PCR, while TCRdb's copy carries only in-frame clones and drops some. The sample shows some 95,000 clones, 60% to 70% of them seen only once. Sequencing input: memory CD8+ T cells sorted from blood. Described subset: CD45RO+ cells pooled with CCR7-negative TemRA cells. The receptors come from a man aged 30 to 39 in good health.

The V and J genes are TRBV28 and TRBJ2-7; D not certain. Germline V gene data show CDR1 as MDHEN and CDR2 as SYDVKM. The CDR3 has 11 residues. The V and J ends lost 6 bases and 5 bases respectively, with 8 bases between them. The CDR3 here is CASRAPHEQYF. In DNA form, the CDR3 reads TGTGCCAGCAGGGCCCCTCACGAGCAGTACTTC.

With regard to this clone: Other DNA variants within this sample encode the same CDR3. V and J are TRBV7-9 and TRBJ1-5; D perhaps matches TRBD1 (5 bases). The CDR3 sequence is 15 residues long. Looked up from germline, CDR1 is SEHNR and CDR2 is FQNEAQ (reference sequence). The ends were cut back, 5 bases at V and 2 bases at J, with 13 bases in the middle. In nucleotides, the CDR3 is TGTGCCAGCAGCCCCCGCGGGGGTGGCAATCAGCCCCAGCATTTT. Protein sequence: CASSPRGGGNQPQHF.

This clone was found a few times. The chain couples TRBV7-3 to TRBJ2-5; 7 bases are shared with TRBD2. V was clipped by 0 bases and J by 5 bases; unmatched bases: 6. The germline CDR1 and CDR2 sequences are SGHTA and FQGTGA. The CDR3 is 15 residues long. CDR3 protein: CASSLTPGGEETQYF. CDR3 nucleotides: TGTGCCAGCAGCTTAACCCCGGGAGGCGAGGAGACCCAGTACTTC.